This T cell receptor (beta chain) was identified in a study of blood T cells in healthy people across ages (dated by TCRdb to between 2014 and 2017). With regard to the full study: Template switching captured roughly one uniquely barcoded TCR beta cDNA molecule per two T cells in model experiments. To avoid experimental bias, donors of different ages were distributed randomly across sequencing lanes. Using the same blood draw, the study looked at two additional independent replicas of 1 million unique cDNA reads for two donors, one aged 18 to 30 and the other aged 80 or older. Four age groups were formed from the donors: young (average approximately 15 years), middle-aged (around 37), aged (under 70) and long-lived (roughly 88). Age-related changes in TCR beta repertoire diversity were measured in the study by deep sequencing normalized with unique cDNA molecular identifiers. The research as a whole found: Because donor CMV infection status was unknown, age-related changes in expanded clonotypes were potentially confounded. Estimates of total diversity from one million sequenced T cells were regarded as lower bounds and underestimates. Observed TCR beta diversity per million T cells fell roughly linearly with age, and a significant reduction was already apparent by age around 40. There was a strong correlation between observed TCR beta diversity and the percentage of naive T cells measured by flow cytometry. The long-lived group showed more naive CD4+ T cells, fewer expanded clones and increased TCR diversity than the aged group, suggesting age selection. Conclusive comparison of naive and antigen-experienced compartments was prevented by the profiling of bulk unsorted PBMCs.

As concerns this clonotype: Its antigen is not yet known. It has no much larger one-base neighbor in the sample; base qualities were not kept.

Systemically healthy Caucasian individuals from Russia, about 38 in total and aged about 6 to 95 years, were included as donors. Around 9.8 milliliters of peripheral blood were collected from each donor into EDTA-treated Vacutainer tubes. Ficoll-Paque density-gradient centrifugation was used to isolate PBMCs, with at least 6 million per sample. Total RNA, at least 6 micrograms per sample, was extracted from PBMCs with Trizol reagent. For every donor, an aliquot of PBMCs went through flow cytometry to measure the percentages of naive CD45RAhigh/CD27high T cells. Unmatched junction bases come to 12, with V trimmed by 4 bases and J by 5 bases. Spanning cysteine to phenylalanine, the CDR3 consists of 16 amino acids. Only CDR3 DNA remains: 48 bases, in frame from the first base. CDR1 and CDR2 are drawn from the germline V gene: SGHRS, YFSETQ. Libraries were made using 5' RACE. Sequenced on an Illumina HiSeq 2500. The second PCR ran for about 7 to 11 cycles and used a J-beta primer mix along with a sample-barcoded 5' primer. A unique molecular identifier was introduced onto each TCR beta cDNA molecule by a template-switch 5' adaptor carrying 12 random nucleotides. At least 3 million CDR3-containing paired-end reads were obtained from each sample. The Mint cDNA synthesis kit, primed by a TRBC-specific oligonucleotide, was used to synthesize first-strand cDNA from all RNA. Following uracil-DNA glycosylase treatment, a first 18-cycle PCR with universal primers M1SS and BC2_uni_R was performed on all cDNA. The authors' pipeline ran thus. Normalization of each sample was performed by random selection of 1 million high-quality reads, each carrying a distinct molecular identifier. Reads sharing molecular identifiers were discarded rather than binned into consensus sequences. MiTCR, set to a Q25 quality threshold and the strictest error-elimination algorithm, was used for CDR3 identification, clonotype clustering and error correction. A nonparametric unseen species model using Euler transformation provided a lower-bound estimate of total TCR beta diversity. TCRdb reprocessed the public reads (quality trimming at Q25 with fastp, clone calling with MiXCR) and kept in-frame beta chains. Rows matching on CDR3 protein sequence are summarized as one entry with the most common DNA and genes. The V and J calls and clone size are TCRdb's, not the authors'. The sample data list hundreds of thousands of distinct CDR3 sequences, and roughly three fifths of these were observed just once. The top ten constitute around a quarter of the sample.

The V gene is TRBV5-1 and the J gene is TRBJ2-3; TRBD2 fits 8 bases in the junction. Sequenced: blood. The receptor was derived from a man aged 35 to 55 in good health. The DNA sequence reads TGCGCCAGCAGCCCGGGTCAGCGGGGGCTAGGAGATACGCAGTATTTT. This codes for CASSPGQRGLGDTQYF.